The 25 T cell receptor beta chains in this list originate from one sample, sequenced in a study of shared clonotypes between healthy human individuals. TCRdb's copy holds only in-frame clones and misses some; the assay was immunoSEQ multiplex PCR. The sample consists of some 2.4 million clones, roughly 93% of them appearing once. Sequenced input: naive CD4+ T cells from PBMCs. This sample's subset: CD45RA+ positively selected. Every receptor here comes from a man aged 18 to 29 in good health. Some clones in this sample may be carry-over from other donors' samples.

V gene TRBV19 combines with J gene TRBJ1-2; D is possibly TRBD1 (5 bases). Trimming removed 8 bases at V and 3 bases at J, with 16 bases between. This CDR3 contains 14 residues. Germline assignment: CDR1 LNHDA and CDR2 SQIVND (reference sequence). Here the CDR3 reads CASAEFSGDYGYTF. The CDR3 region has the DNA TGTGCCAGTGCGGAGTTCTCGGGGGACTATGGCTACACCTTC.

The rearrangement links TRBV5-1 to TRBJ2-3; possibly TRBD1 or TRBD2 for D (6 bases each). Trimming left V 5 bases short and J 5 bases short, with 12 bases between. Germline CDR1 SGHRS, CDR2 YFSETQ. The CDR3 totals 13 residues. The CDR3 DNA follows: TGCGCCAGCAGAGGGGGGCTTAGAGATACGCAGTATTTT. Amino acids: CASRGGLRDTQYF.

The chain combines TRBV5-4 with TRBJ2-1; TRBD1 matches 7 bases. The germline CDR1 and CDR2 sequences are SGHNT and YYREEE (reference sequence). The CDR3 contains 15 residues. The J segment lost 3 bases and the V segment lost 4 bases, leaving 7 bases of the junction unmatched. In DNA, the CDR3 is TGTGCCAGCAGCCCCCCAGACAGGGACTACAATGAGCAGTTCTTC. It yields the protein CASSPPDRDYNEQFF. The entire variable domain, with the rest obtained from reference TRBV5-4 and TRBJ2-1, is as follows: ETGVTQSPTHLIKTRGQQVTLRCSSQSGHNTVSWYQQALGQGPQFIFQYYREEENGRGNFPPRFSGLQFPNYSSELNVNALELDDSALYLCASSPPDRDYNEQFFGPGTRLTVL.

V gene TRBV29-1 combines with J gene TRBJ2-7; D is uncertain. The CDR3 extends over 12 amino acids. Trimming removed 4 bases from V and 2 bases from J, with 9 bases in between. Germline V lookup: CDR1 SQVTM, CDR2 ANQGSEA. CDR3 sequence: CSVVSPTYEQYF. In DNA, the CDR3 is TGCAGCGTTGTATCGCCCACCTACGAGCAGTACTTC.

The V call is TRBV18, the J call TRBJ1-4; D uncertain. CDR3 length equals 15 residues. Trimming took 0 bases from V and 3 from J, leaving 8 bases between them. Germline-derived CDR1 and CDR2 are KGHSH and LQKENI. The CDR3 loop reads CASSPPGSANEKLFF. CDR3 DNA sequence: TGTGCCAGCTCACCACCGGGGTCGGCTAATGAAAAACTGTTTTTT.

The chain employs TRBV5-6 and TRBJ1-4; maybe TRBD1 (5 bases). Deletions cut 3 bases from V and 3 bases from J, with 15 bases between. CDR3 length: 16 amino acids. Germline V gene sequence: CDR1 SGHDT, CDR2 YYEEEE. In DNA, the CDR3 is TGTGCCAGCAGCTCTGACAGCCGGGGGGCTAATGAAAAACTGTTTTTT. Encoded protein: CASSSDSRGANEKLFF.

Concerning this clone itself: At one end, the junction sequence differs from germline, possibly due to a read error. The CDR3: CASREGTYYYNEQFF. CDR3 sequence (DNA): TGTGCCAGCAGGGAAGGGACTTATTATTACAATGAGCAGTTCTTC. This chain connects TRBV2 to TRBJ2-1; tentatively, D is TRBD2 (6 bases). CDR3 length equals 15 residues. CDR1 and CDR2 (germline): SNHLY, FYNNEI.

Concerning this clone: The same CDR3 arises from other DNA sequences in this sample as well. The chain links TRBV5-1 to TRBJ2-5, with 7 bases identical to TRBD1. This CDR3 comprises 14 residues. CDR1 SGHRS and CDR2 YFSETQ come from the germline V gene. V was clipped by 0 bases and J by 5 bases; unmatched bases: 4. The CDR3 spells CASSLGGGAETQYF. In DNA form, the CDR3 reads TGCGCCAGCAGCTTGGGAGGGGGCGCGGAGACCCAGTACTTC.

The V call is TRBV2, the J call TRBJ2-5; the D is unclear. The CDR3 length is 14 residues. V gave up 4 bases and J gave up 2 bases, with 11 bases separating them. Germline lookup yields CDR1 SNHLY and CDR2 FYNNEI. The chain's CDR3 is CASSGGNGQETQYF. CDR3 DNA sequence: TGTGCCAGCAGTGGCGGAAATGGACAAGAGACCCAGTACTTC.

This chain connects TRBV5-1 to TRBJ1-1, with 7 bases identical to TRBD1. The trim removed 5 bases at V and 5 bases at J, leaving 12 bases unmatched. CDR1 is SGHRS, CDR2 YFSETQ, per germline. CDR3 length: 15 residues. The CDR3 protein is CASRDSRQGETEAFF. In DNA form, the CDR3 reads TGCGCCAGCAGGGATAGCCGACAGGGTGAGACTGAAGCTTTCTTT.

About this clone itself: The junction differs from germline at one of its ends, possibly a read error. The chain joins TRBV7-9 to TRBJ2-7; possible D gene TRBD1, 6 bases. The CDR3 totals 12 residues. In germline, CDR1 is SEHNR, CDR2 FQNEAQ (reference sequence). The CDR3 loop reads CASSQDRPTEDF. The DNA for the CDR3 is TGTGCCAGCAGCCAGGACAGACCGACGGAAGATTTC.

The V call is TRBV2, the J call TRBJ2-2, with D uncertain. Trimming pared 5 bases from V and 8 bases from J, leaving 21 bases between. The CDR3 covers 16 residues. CDR1 and CDR2 (germline): SNHLY, FYNNEI. CDR3 in DNA: TGTGCCAGCAGTCGCCCGAGCCCCGATCTGGAAGGGGAGCTGTTTTTT. Its protein product is CASSRPSPDLEGELFF.

The chain employs TRBV29-1 and TRBJ2-5; D is unresolved. Trimming shortened V by 3 bases and J by 7 bases, and 9 bases separated the two germline ends. The CDR3 is made up of 11 amino acids. Germline CDR1 SQVTM, CDR2 ANQGSEA. The CDR3 spells CSVDEFGTQYF. The CDR3 DNA sequence: TGCAGCGTTGATGAGTTTGGGACCCAGTACTTC.

Regarding this clone: The sample has other DNA sequences that encode this CDR3 too. V is TRBV5-1 and J is TRBJ1-2, with a possible D match to TRBD1 (5 bases). Deletions cut 4 bases from V and 6 bases from J, with 13 bases between. The CDR3 is made up of 13 amino acids. Germline V lookup: CDR1 SGHRS, CDR2 YFSETQ. This CDR3 is CASSGQGVDGYTF. The CDR3 bases are TGCGCCAGCAGCGGCCAGGGAGTTGATGGCTACACCTTC.

V and J are TRBV27 and TRBJ1-1, with D possibly matching TRBD1 (5 bases). The ends were cut back, 3 bases at V and 0 bases at J, with 8 bases in the middle. There are 14 residues in the CDR3. Germline V CDR1 and CDR2: MNHEY, SMNVEV (reference sequence). CDR3 region: CASSFNRLNTEAFF. CDR3 nucleotides: TGTGCCAGCAGTTTCAACAGGTTGAACACTGAAGCTTTCTTT.

J is TRBJ2-7 and V is TRBV6-1; 9 bases agree with TRBD1. The CDR3 has 16 residues. From germline, CDR1 is MNHNS and CDR2 SASEGT. Trimming removed 3 bases from V and 5 bases from J; junction bases left unmatched: 11. The CDR3 coding sequence is TGTGCCAGCAGTGACCGCTTTGGACAGGGGAGCGACGAGCAGTACTTC. Translating it yields CASSDRFGQGSDEQYF.

This chain connects TRBV15 to TRBJ1-5; no definite D call. V lost 2 bases, J lost 4 bases, and 21 bases lay in between. The CDR3 is made up of 18 amino acids. Germline-derived CDR1 and CDR2 are LNHNV and YYDKDF (reference sequence). CDR3 DNA sequence: TGTGCCACCAGCAGACCTACCATCGGAGGAATACGTAATCAGCCCCAGCATTTT. Translated: CATSRPTIGGIRNQPQHF.

A remark on this clone: Other DNA sequences in the sample encode the same CDR3. J is TRBJ2-1 and V is TRBV18; possibly TRBD2 for D (6 bases). This CDR3 is built from 14 residues. With 3 bases removed from V and 4 bases from J, the gap between germline ends came to 10 bases. CDR1 and CDR2 (germline): KGHSH, LQKENI. In DNA, the CDR3 is TGTGCCAGCTCACCTACGGGGGTTTACAATGAGCAGTTCTTC. This codes for CASSPTGVYNEQFF.

V gene TRBV29-1 combines with J gene TRBJ1-1; 7 bases are a match to TRBD1. Per the germline V gene, CDR1 is SQVTM and CDR2 is ANQGSEA. This CDR3 spans 15 amino acids. V was pared by 7 bases and J by 0 bases, with 11 bases of the junction left unmatched. The CDR3 sequence: CSEMRQGNLNTEAFF. The CDR3 nucleotides read TGCAGCGAAATGCGACAGGGTAATTTGAACACTGAAGCTTTCTTT.

The chain combines TRBV5-1 with TRBJ2-7, with 9 bases that match TRBD1. The CDR3 contains 15 residues. V was clipped by 4 bases and J by 3 bases; unmatched bases: 8. CDR1 and CDR2 from the germline V gene are SGHRS and YFSETQ. CDR3 DNA sequence: TGCGCCAGCAGCCCGGCCGGGGACAGGGACTACGAGCAGTACTTC. Translated, it gives CASSPAGDRDYEQYF.

This chain uses TRBV11-2 with TRBJ1-1; a weak D match, TRBD1 (5 bases). Per germline, CDR1 SGHAT and CDR2 FQNNGV. This CDR3 comprises 16 residues. The ends were cut back, 0 bases at V and 0 bases at J, with 11 bases in the middle. For the CDR3, the DNA is TGTGCCAGCAGCTTAGATCCCCCAGGGCTGAACACTGAAGCTTTCTTT. It yields the protein CASSLDPPGLNTEAFF.

The chain has TRBV7-2 and TRBJ1-1, with 7 bases that match TRBD1. CDR3 length: 13 amino acids. Germline assignment: CDR1 SGHTA and CDR2 FQGNSA. After removal of 8 bases from V and 4 bases from J, the junction contained 7 bases not matched to a gene. In DNA form, the CDR3 reads TGTGCCAGCGGGGGACAGATGGGCACTGAAGCTTTCTTT. It is translated as CASGGQMGTEAFF.

To note about this clone: In the same sample, other DNA sequences code for this CDR3. V gene TRBV7-2 combines with J gene TRBJ2-3; 12 positions match TRBD2. V lost 3 bases, J lost 1 base, and 5 bases stayed unmatched. The CDR3 sequence is 17 residues long. CDR1 is SGHTA, CDR2 FQGNSA, per germline. Here the CDR3 reads CASSLARLAGGTDTQYF. In nucleotides, the CDR3 is TGTGCCAGCAGCTTGGCTAGACTAGCGGGGGGCACAGATACGCAGTATTTT.

This clone was seen a single time. The rearrangement uses TRBV7-9 and TRBJ2-7; a possible D gene is TRBD2 (6 bases). Germline-derived CDR1 and CDR2 are SEHNR and FQNEAQ (reference sequence). The CDR3 totals 14 residues. The germline V and J ends were trimmed by 1 base and 3 bases, with 10 bases remaining between them. The DNA of the CDR3 is TGTGCCAGCAGCTTAGGGGGGACTCACTACGAGCAGTACTTC. Translated, it gives CASSLGGTHYEQYF.

The chain employs TRBV4-1 and TRBJ1-4; D unresolved. The CDR3 runs to 13 residues. Trimming left V 4 bases short and J 7 bases short, with 10 bases between. The germline V gene encodes CDR1 MGHRA and CDR2 YSYEKL. The DNA of the CDR3 is TGCGCCAGCAGCCTGAGACACCTTGAAAAACTGTTTTTT. This translates into CASSLRHLEKLFF.